This T cell receptor (beta chain) emerged from a study of shared T cell receptors in the human thymus. This CDR3 comprises 15 residues. The germline V gene encodes CDR1 MNHEY and CDR2 SVGAGI. V lost 6 bases, J lost 4 bases, and 18 bases lay in between. Profiling relied on immunoSEQ multiplex PCR, and the TCRdb table lists in-frame clones only, not all of them. The sample shows approximately 580,000 clones, more than 75% of them seen only once. These same records also appear under a second study, on human thymus T cells. That paper adds: Usage of V and J genes appeared biased in thymic and blood repertoires. Related work found strong thymic repertoire overlap between unrelated individuals.

The chain has TRBV6-5 and TRBJ1-1; perhaps TRBD1 as D (5 bases). Sequenced material: thymocytes. This clonotype was sampled from a boy in the first two years of life with a congenital heart defect. This CDR3 reads CASSTWRGWATEAFF. Written as DNA, the CDR3 is TGTGCCAGCAGCACCTGGCGGGGGTGGGCCACTGAAGCTTTCTTT.